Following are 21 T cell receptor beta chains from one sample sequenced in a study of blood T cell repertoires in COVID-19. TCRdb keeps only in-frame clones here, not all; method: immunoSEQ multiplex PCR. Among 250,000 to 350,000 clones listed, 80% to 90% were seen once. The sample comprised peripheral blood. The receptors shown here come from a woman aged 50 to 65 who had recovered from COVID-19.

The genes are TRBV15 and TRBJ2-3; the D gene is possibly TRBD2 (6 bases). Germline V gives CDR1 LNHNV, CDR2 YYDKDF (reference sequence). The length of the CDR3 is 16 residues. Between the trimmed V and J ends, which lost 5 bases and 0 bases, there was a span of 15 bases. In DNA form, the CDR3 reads TGTGCCACCAGCGGGGGGAGCGGTCAAAGCACAGATACGCAGTATTTT. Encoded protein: CATSGGSGQSTDTQYF.

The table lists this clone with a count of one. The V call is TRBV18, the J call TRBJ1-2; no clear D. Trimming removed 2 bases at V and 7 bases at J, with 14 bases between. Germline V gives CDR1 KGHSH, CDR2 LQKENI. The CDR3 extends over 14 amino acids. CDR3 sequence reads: CASSPGRTEIGYTF. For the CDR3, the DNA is TGTGCCAGCTCACCAGGACGGACTGAAATTGGCTACACCTTC.

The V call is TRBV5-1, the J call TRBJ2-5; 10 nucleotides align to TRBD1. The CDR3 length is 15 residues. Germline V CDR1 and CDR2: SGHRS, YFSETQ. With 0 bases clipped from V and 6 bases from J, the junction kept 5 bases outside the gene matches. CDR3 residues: CASSLETGGAKTQYF. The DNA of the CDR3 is TGCGCCAGCAGCTTGGAGACAGGGGGCGCGAAGACCCAGTACTTC.

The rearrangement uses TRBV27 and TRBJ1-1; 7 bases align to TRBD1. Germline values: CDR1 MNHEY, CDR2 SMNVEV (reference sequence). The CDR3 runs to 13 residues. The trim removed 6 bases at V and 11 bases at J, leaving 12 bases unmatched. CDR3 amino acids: CASSEGTEFRAFF. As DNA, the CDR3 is TGTGCCAGCAGCGAGGGGACAGAATTTAGGGCTTTCTTT.

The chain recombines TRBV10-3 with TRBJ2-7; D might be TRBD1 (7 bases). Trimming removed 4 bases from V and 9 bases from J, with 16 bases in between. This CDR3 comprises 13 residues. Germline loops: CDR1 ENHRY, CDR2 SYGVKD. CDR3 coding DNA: TGTGCCATCAGTGCTGGGGGCGGGACAGTGCAGTACTTC. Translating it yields CAISAGGGTVQYF.

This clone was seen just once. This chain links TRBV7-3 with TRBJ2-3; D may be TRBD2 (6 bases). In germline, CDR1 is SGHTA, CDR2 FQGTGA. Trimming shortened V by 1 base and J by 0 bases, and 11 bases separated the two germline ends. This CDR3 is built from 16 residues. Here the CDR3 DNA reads TGTGCCAGCAGCTTAATGCGCGGAGGGAGCACAGATACGCAGTATTTT. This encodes CASSLMRGGSTDTQYF.

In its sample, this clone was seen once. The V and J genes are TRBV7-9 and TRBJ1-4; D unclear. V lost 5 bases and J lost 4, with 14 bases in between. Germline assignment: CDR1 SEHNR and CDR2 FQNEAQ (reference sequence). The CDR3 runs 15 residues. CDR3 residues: CASSDIGLNNEKLFF. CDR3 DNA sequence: TGTGCCAGCAGCGATATCGGACTGAATAATGAAAAACTGTTTTTT.

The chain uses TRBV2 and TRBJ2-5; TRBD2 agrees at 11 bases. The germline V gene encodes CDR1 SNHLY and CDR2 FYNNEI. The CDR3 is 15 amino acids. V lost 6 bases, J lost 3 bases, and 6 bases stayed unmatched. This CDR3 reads CASSLGLAAKETQYF. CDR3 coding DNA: TGTGCCAGCAGCCTGGGACTAGCGGCTAAAGAGACCCAGTACTTC.

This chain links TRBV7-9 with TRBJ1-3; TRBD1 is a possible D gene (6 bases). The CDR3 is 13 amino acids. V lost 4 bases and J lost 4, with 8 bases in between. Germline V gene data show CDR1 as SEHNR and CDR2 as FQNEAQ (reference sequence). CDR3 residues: CASSSGVGNTIYF. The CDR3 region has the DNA TGTGCCAGCAGCTCAGGGGTCGGAAACACCATATATTTT.

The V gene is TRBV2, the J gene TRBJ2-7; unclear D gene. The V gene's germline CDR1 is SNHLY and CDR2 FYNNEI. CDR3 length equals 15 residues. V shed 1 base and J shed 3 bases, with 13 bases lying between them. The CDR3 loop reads CASSEGGIDGYEQYF. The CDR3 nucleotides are TGTGCCAGCAGTGAAGGAGGAATCGACGGCTACGAGCAGTACTTC.

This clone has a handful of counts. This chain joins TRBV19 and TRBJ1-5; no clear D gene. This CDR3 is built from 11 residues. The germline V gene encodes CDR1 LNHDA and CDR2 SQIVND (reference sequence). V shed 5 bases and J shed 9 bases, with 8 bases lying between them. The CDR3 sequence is CASSSAGPQHF. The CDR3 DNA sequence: TGTGCCAGTAGTTCCGCGGGGCCCCAGCATTTT.

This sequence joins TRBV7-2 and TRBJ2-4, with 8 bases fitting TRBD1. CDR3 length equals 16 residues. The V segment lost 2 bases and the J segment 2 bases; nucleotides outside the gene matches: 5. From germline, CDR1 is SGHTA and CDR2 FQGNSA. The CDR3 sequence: CASSLTGGGSKNIQYF. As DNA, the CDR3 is TGTGCCAGCAGCTTAACAGGGGGTGGATCCAAAAACATTCAGTACTTC.

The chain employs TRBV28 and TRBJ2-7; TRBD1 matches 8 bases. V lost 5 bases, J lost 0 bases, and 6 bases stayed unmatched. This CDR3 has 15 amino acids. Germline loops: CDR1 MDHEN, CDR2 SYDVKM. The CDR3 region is CASSTPGTGSYEQYF. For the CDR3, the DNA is TGTGCCAGCAGTACCCCCGGGACAGGCTCCTACGAGCAGTACTTC.

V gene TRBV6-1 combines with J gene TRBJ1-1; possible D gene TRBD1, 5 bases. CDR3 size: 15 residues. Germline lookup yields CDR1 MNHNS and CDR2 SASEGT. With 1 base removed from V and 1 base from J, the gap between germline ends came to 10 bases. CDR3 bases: TGTGCCAGCAGTGAAGTATATAGGGGGAACACTGAAGCTTTCTTT. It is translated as CASSEVYRGNTEAFF.

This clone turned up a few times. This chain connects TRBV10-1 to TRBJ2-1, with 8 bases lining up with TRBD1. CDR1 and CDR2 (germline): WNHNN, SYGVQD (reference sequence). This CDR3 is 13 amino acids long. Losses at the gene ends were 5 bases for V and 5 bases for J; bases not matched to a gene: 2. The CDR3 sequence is CASSMDRDNEQFF. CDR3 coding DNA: TGCGCCAGCAGTATGGACAGGGACAATGAGCAGTTCTTC.

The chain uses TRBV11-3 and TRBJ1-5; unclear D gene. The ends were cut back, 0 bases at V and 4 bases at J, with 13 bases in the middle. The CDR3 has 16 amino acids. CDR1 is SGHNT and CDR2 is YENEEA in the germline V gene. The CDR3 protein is CASSLDLRTGNQPQHF. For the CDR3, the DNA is TGTGCCAGCAGCTTAGATCTTAGGACGGGAAATCAGCCCCAGCATTTT.

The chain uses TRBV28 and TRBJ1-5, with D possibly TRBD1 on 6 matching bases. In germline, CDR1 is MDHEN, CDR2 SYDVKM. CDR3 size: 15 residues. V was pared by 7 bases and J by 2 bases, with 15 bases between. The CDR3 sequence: CASNPAHRGNQPQHF. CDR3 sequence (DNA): TGTGCCAGCAACCCGGCCCACAGGGGCAATCAGCCCCAGCATTTT.

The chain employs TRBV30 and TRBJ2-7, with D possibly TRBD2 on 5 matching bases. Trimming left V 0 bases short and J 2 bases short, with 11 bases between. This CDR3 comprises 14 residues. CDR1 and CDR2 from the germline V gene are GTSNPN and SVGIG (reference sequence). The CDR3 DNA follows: TGTGCCTGGAGTGTCGGTCCGGGGACCTACGAGCAGTACTTC. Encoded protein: CAWSVGPGTYEQYF.

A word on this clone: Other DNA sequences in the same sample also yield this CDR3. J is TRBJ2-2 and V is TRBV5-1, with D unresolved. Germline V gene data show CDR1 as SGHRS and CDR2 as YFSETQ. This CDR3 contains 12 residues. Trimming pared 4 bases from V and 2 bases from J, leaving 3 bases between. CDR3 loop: CASSLNTGELFF. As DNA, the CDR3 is TGCGCCAGCAGCCTTAACACCGGGGAGCTGTTTTTT.

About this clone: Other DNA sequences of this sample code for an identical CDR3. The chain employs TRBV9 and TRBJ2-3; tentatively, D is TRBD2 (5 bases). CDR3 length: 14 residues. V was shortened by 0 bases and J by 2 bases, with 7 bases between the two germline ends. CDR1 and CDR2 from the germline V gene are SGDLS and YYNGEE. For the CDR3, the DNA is TGTGCCAGCAGCGTAGCGGGAACCACAGATACGCAGTATTTT. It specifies CASSVAGTTDTQYF. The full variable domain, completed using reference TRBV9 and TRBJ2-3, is DSGVTQTPKHLITATGQRVTLRCSPRSGDLSVYWYQQSLDQGLQFLIQYYNGEERAKGNILERFSAQQFPDLHSELNLSSLELGDSALYFCASSVAGTTDTQYFGPGTRLTVL.

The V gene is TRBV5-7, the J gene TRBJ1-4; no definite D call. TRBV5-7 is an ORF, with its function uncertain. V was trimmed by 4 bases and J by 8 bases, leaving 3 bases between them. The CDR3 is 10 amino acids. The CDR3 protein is CASSLEKLFF. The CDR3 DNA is TGTGCCAGCAGCCTAGAAAAACTGTTTTTT.